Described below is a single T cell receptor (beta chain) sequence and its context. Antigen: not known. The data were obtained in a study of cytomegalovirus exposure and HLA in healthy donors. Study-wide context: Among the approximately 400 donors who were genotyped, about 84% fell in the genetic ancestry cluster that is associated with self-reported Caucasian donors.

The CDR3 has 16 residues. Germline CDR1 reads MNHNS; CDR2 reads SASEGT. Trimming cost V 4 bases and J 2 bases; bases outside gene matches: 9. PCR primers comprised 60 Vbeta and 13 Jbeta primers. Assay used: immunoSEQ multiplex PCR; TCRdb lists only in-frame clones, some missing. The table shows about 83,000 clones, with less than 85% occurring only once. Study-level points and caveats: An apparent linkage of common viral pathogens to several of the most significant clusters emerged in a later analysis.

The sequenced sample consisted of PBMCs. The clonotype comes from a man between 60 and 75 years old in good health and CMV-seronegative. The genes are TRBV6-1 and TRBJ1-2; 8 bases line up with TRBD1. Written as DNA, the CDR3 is TGTGCCAGCAGTGCCATTACAGGGGGAGGCAACTATGGCTACACCTTC. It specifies CASSAITGGGNYGYTF.